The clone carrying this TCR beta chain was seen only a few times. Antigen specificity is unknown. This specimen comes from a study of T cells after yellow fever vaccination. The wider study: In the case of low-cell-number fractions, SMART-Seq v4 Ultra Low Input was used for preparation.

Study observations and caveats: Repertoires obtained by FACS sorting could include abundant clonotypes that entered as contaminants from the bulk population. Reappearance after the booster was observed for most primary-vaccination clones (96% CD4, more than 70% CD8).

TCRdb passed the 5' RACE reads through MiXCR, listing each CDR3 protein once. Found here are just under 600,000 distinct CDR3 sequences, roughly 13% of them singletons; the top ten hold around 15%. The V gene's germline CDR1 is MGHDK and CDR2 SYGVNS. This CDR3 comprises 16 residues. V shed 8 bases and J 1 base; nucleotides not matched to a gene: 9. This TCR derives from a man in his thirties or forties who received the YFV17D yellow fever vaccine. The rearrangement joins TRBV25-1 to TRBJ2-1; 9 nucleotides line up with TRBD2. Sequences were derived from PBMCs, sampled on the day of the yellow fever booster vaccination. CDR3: CASGISGGGSYNEQFF. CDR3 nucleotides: TGTGCCAGCGGAATTAGCGGGGGAGGGTCCTACAATGAGCAGTTCTTC.